What follows is one TCR beta chain and its context. The sample holds a few counts of this clonotype. Its antigen specificity is not known. Base qualities are not at hand, and no much larger clone is one base apart. The data belong to a study of blood T cells in healthy people across ages (dated by TCRdb to the mid-2010s). At the level of the whole study: In model experiments, roughly one uniquely barcoded TCR beta cDNA molecule per two T cells was captured by template switching. To avoid experimental bias, donors of different ages were spread randomly across the sequencing lanes. Using the same blood draw, the study looked at two additional independent replicas of 1 million unique cDNA reads for two donors, one aged 18 to 29 and the other aged 80 or older. Donors were grouped into four age groups: young (average 16 years), middle-aged (39), aged (62) and long-lived (approximately 75). The study measured age-related changes in TCR beta repertoire diversity using deep sequencing normalized with unique cDNA molecular identifiers. The paper's findings and limits, for the study overall: The CMV infection status of donors was not known, potentially confounding age-related changes in expanded clonotypes. Compared with the aged group, the long-lived group had more naive CD4+ T cells, fewer expanded clones and increased TCR diversity, a pattern suggesting age selection. There was a strong correlation between observed TCR beta diversity and the percentage of naive T cells measured by flow cytometry. Observed TCR beta diversity per million T cells fell roughly linearly with age, and a significant reduction was already apparent by age roughly 40. Estimates of total diversity based on one million sequenced T cells were considered lower bounds and underestimates. Bulk unsorted PBMC profiling prevented conclusive comparison of naive and antigen-experienced compartments.

Donors were roughly 40 systemically healthy Caucasian individuals from Russia aged roughly 6 to 100 years. Each donor gave ten milliliters of peripheral blood, collected into EDTA-treated Vacutainer tubes. Ficoll-Paque density-gradient centrifugation was used to isolate PBMCs, with at least 7 million per sample. Total RNA was extracted from PBMCs with Trizol reagent, with at least 6 micrograms obtained per sample. For every donor, flow cytometry on a PBMC aliquot measured the percentage of naive CD45RAhigh/CD27high T cells. V lost 4 bases and J lost 8 bases, and the count of bases not matched to a germline gene is 6. The CDR3 spans 15 residues, from the cysteine through the phenylalanine. Of all the DNA, just the CDR3 is kept, 45 bases in frame from base 1. For CDR1 and CDR2, the germline V gene (reference sequence) lists MNHEY and SMNVEV. The library was generated by 5' RACE. TCRdb records Illumina HiSeq 2500 as the sequencer. A second PCR of roughly 7 to 11 cycles was performed with a sample-barcoded 5' primer and a J-beta primer mix. A template-switch 5' adaptor carrying 12 random nucleotides introduced a unique molecular identifier onto each TCR beta cDNA molecule. At least 2.5 million CDR3-containing paired-end reads were obtained from each sample. First-strand cDNA was synthesized from all RNA with the Mint cDNA synthesis kit, primed by a TRBC-specific oligonucleotide. All cDNA was treated with uracil-DNA glycosylase and then went through a first 18-cycle PCR with the universal primers M1SS and BC2_uni_R. In the paper's pipeline: For normalization, 1 million high-quality reads, each with a distinct molecular identifier, were randomly selected from each sample. Reads with shared molecular identifiers were discarded instead of being binned into consensus sequences. MiTCR, with a Q25 quality threshold and the strictest error-elimination algorithm, was used for CDR3 identification, clonotype clustering and error correction. A nonparametric unseen species model with Euler transformation was used to estimate a lower bound on total TCR beta diversity. The raw public data were reprocessed by TCRdb itself: fastp quality trimming at Q25, MiXCR clonotype calling, in-frame beta chains only. Entries are consolidated by CDR3 protein sequence, retaining the most common genes and DNA. TCRdb's processing, not the study's, gives the V and J calls here. For this sample there are 1.5 million to 2 million distinct CDR3 sequences; roughly 49% appear just once. The ten largest clones add up to over 2% of the sample.

The receptor was derived from a woman aged 35 to 49 in good health. Sequencing input: blood. The sequence links TRBV27 to TRBJ2-1, with 12 middle bases fitting TRBD2. This receptor carries the CDR3 CASSSSGGAQYEQFF. The bases read TGTGCCAGCAGTTCTAGCGGGGGGGCCCAGTATGAGCAGTTCTTC.